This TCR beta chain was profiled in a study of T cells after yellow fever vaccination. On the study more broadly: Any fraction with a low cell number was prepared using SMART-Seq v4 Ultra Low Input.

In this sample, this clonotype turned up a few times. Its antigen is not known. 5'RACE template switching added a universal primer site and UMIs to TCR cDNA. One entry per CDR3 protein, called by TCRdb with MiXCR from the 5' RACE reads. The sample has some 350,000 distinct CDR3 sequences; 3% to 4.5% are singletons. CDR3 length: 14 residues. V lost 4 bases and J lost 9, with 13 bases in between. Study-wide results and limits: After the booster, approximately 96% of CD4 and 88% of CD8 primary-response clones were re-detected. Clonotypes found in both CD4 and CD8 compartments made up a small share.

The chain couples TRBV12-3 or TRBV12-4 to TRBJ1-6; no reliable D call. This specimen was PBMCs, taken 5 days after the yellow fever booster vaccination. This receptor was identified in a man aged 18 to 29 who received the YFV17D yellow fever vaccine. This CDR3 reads CASSSSGQTSPLHF. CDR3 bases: TGTGCCAGCAGTTCCTCCGGTCAAACTTCACCCCTCCACTTT.